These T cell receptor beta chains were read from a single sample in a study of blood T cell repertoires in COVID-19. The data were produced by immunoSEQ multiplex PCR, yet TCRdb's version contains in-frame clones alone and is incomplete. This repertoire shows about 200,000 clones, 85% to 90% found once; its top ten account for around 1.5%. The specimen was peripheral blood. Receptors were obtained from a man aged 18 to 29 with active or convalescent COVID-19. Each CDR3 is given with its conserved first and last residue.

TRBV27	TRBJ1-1	CASSSGRGRTEAFF
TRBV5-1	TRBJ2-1	CASSPPLGTKEQFF
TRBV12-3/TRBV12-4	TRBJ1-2	CASSLGGVNGYTF
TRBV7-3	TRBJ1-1	CASSSTGYTEAFF
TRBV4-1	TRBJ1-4	CASSQGAGGNEKLFF
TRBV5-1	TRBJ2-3	CASSLELAEGTDTQYF
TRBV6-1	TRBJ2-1	CASSEEDRGGYNEQFF
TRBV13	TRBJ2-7	CASSLRAGDGRGEQYF
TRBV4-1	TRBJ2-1	CASSQETSRVNEQFF
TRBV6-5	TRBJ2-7	CASSYSQQAAYEQYF
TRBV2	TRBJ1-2	CASSEAGVRGYTF